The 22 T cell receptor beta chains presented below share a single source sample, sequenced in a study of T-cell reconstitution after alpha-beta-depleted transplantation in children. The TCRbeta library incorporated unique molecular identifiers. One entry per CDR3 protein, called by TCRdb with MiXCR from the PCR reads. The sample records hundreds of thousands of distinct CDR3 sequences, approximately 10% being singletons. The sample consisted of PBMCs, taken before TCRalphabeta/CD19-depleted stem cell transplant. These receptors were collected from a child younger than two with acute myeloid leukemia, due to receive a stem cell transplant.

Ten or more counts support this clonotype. The CDR3 DNA is TGCAGTGCCAGGGACAGGGCATTGGGTGATACGCAGTATTTT. It translates to CSARDRALGDTQYF. V and J are TRBV20-1 and TRBJ2-3, with 9 bases aligning to TRBD1. The CDR3 totals 14 residues. Germline CDR1 is DFQATT and CDR2 is SNEGSKA (reference sequence). V lost 6 bases, J lost 6 bases, and 10 bases stayed unmatched.

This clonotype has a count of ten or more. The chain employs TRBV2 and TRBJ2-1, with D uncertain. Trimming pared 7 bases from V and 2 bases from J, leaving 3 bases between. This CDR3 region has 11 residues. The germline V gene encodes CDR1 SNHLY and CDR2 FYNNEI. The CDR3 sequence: CASTTYNEQFF. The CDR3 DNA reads TGTGCCAGCACCACCTACAATGAGCAGTTCTTC.

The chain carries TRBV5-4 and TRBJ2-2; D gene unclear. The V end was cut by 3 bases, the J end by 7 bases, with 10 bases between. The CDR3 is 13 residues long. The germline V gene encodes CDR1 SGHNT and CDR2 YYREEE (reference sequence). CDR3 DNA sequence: TGTGCCAGCAGCTCGGAATACGGCGGGGAGCTGTTTTTT. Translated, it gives CASSSEYGGELFF.

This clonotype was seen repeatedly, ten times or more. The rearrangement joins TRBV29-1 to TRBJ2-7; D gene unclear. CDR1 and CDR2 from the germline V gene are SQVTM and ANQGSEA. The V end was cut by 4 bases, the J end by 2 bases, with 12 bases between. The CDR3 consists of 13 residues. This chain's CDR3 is CSVGRTGAYEQYF. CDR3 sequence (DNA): TGCAGCGTTGGTAGGACGGGCGCCTACGAGCAGTACTTC.

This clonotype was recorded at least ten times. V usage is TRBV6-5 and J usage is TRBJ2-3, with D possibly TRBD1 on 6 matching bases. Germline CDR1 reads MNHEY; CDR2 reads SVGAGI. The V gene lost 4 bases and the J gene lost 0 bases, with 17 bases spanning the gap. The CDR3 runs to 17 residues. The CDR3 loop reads CASSLDTWTASTDTQYF. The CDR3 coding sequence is TGTGCCAGCAGTTTAGACACGTGGACAGCTAGCACAGATACGCAGTATTTT.

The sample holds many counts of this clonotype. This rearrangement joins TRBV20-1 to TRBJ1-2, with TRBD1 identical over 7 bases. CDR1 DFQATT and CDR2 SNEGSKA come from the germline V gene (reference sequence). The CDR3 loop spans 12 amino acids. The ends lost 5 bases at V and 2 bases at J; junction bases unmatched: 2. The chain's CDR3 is CSAPTGNYGYTF. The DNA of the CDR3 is TGCAGTGCTCCGACAGGGAACTATGGCTACACCTTC.

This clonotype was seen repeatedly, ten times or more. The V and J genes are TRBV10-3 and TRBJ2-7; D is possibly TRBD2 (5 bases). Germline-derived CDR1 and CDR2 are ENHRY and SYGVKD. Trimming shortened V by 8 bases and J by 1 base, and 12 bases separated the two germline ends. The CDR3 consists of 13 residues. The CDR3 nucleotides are TGTGCCATCTACCGGGAAGCGTCCTACGAGCAGTACTTC. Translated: CAIYREASYEQYF.

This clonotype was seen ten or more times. The CDR3 sequence: CASSLTNSPLHF. The CDR3 bases are TGTGCCAGCAGCTTAACAAATTCACCCCTCCACTTT. The chain links TRBV7-6 to TRBJ1-6, with D unclear. Germline values: CDR1 SGHVS, CDR2 FNYEAQ. V lost 2 bases and J 7 bases, leaving 3 bases between the germline ends. The CDR3 contains 12 residues.

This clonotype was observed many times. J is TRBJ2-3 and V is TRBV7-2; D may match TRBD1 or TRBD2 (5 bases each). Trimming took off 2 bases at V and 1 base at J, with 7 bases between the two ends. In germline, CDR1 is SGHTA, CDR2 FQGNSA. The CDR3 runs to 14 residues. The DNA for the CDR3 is TGTGCCAGCAGCTTACAGGGAGGCACAGATACGCAGTATTTT. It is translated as CASSLQGGTDTQYF.

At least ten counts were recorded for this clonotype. DNA of the CDR3: TGCAGTGCTAGTGGACAGACTACCTATGGCTACACCTTC. It encodes CSASGQTTYGYTF. The chain employs TRBV20-1 and TRBJ1-2; maybe TRBD1 (6 bases). CDR1 is DFQATT, CDR2 SNEGSKA, per germline (reference sequence). The CDR3 spans 13 residues. V gave up 3 bases and J gave up 4 bases, with 12 bases separating them.

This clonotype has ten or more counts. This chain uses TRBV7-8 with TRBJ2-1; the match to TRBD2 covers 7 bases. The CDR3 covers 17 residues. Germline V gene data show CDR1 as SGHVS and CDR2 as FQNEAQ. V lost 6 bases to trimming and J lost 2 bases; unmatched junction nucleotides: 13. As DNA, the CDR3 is TGTGCCAGCAGTTCCTCCTGGGTAGCGGGTACCTACAATGAGCAGTTCTTC. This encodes CASSSSWVAGTYNEQFF.

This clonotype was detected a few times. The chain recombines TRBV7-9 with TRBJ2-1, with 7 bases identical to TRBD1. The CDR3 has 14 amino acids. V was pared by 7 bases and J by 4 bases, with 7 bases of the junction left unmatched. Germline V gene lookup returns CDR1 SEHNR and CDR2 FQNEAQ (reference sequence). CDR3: CASTTGTAYNEQFF. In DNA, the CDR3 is TGTGCCAGCACCACCGGGACAGCTTACAATGAGCAGTTCTTC.

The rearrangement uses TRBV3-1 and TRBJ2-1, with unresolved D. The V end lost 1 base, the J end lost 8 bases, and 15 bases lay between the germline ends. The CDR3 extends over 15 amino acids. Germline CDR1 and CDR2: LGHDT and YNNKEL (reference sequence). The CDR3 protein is CASSQGPVSAHEQFF. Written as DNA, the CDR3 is TGTGCCAGCAGCCAAGGGCCAGTGTCCGCTCATGAGCAGTTCTTC.

The CDR3 DNA follows: TGTGCCAGCAGCACGGGACAGGGGTACACTGAAGCTTTCTTT. Its protein product is CASSTGQGYTEAFF. This chain links TRBV27 with TRBJ1-1; 10 bases are shared with TRBD1. This CDR3 contains 14 residues. The V gene's germline CDR1 is MNHEY and CDR2 SMNVEV (reference sequence). The V gene end was trimmed by 6 bases and the J gene end by 3 bases; junction bases not matched to a gene: 4.

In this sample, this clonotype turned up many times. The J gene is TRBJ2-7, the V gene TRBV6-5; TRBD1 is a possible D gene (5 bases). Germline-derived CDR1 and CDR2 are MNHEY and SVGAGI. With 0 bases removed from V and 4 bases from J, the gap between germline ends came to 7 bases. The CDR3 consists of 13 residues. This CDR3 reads CASSYSQGYEQYF. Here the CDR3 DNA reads TGTGCCAGCAGTTACTCGCAGGGTTACGAGCAGTACTTC.

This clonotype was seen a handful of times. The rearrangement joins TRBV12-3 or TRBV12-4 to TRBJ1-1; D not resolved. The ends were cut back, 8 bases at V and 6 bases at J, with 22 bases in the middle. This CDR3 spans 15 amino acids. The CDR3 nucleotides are TGTGCCAGCGCCGAAAGGGTAGTCAGTTTATCTGAAGCTTTCTTT. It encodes CASAERVVSLSEAFF.

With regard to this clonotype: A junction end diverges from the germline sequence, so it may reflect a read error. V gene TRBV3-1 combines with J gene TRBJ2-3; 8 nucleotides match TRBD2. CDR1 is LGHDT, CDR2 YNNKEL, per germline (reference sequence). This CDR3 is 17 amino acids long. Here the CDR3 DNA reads TGTGCCTGCAGCCAGGAGGGGACTAGGGGAGCCACAGATACGCAGTATTTT. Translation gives CACSQEGTRGATDTQYF.

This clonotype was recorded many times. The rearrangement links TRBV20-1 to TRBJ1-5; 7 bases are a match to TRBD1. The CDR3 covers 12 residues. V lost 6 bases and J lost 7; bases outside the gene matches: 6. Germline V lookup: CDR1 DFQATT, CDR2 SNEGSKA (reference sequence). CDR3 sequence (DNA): TGCAGTGCCCACAGGGGAAACCAGCCCCAGCATTTT. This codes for CSAHRGNQPQHF.

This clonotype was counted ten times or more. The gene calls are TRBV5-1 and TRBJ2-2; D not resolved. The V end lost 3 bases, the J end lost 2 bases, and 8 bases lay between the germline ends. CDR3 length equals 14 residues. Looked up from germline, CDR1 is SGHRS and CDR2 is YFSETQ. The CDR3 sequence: CASSWAANTGELFF. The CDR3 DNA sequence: TGCGCCAGCAGCTGGGCTGCAAACACCGGGGAGCTGTTTTTT.

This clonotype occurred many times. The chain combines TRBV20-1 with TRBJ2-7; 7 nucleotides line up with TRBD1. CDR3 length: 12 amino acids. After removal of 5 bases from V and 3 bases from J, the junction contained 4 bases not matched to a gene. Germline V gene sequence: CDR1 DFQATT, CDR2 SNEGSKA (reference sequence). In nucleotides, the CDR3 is TGCAGTGCTGACAGGGAAGGCTACGAGCAGTACTTC. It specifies CSADREGYEQYF.

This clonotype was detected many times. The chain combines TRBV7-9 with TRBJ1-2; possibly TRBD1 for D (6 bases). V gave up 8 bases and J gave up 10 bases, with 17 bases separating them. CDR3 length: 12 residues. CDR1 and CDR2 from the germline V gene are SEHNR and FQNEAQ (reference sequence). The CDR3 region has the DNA TGTGCCAGCGAAGGAACAGGGAGTTCCTACACCTTC. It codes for CASEGTGSSYTF.

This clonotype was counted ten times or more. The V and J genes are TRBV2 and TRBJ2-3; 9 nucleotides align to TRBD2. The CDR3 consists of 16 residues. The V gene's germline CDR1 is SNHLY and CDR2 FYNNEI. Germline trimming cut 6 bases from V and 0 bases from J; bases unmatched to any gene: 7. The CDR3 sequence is CASRESGRLSTDTQYF. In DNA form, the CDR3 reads TGTGCCAGCAGGGAAAGCGGGAGGCTTAGCACAGATACGCAGTATTTT.